This TCR beta chain was captured by sequencing in a study of blood T cells in healthy people across ages (dated by TCRdb to the mid-2010s). For the wider study: In model experiments, template switching captured about one uniquely barcoded TCR beta cDNA molecule for every two T cells. Age-related changes in TCR beta repertoire diversity were measured in the study by deep sequencing normalized with unique cDNA molecular identifiers. The donors were divided into four age groups: young (average around 17 years), middle-aged (about 39), aged (approximately 59) and long-lived (about 90). To avoid experimental bias, donors of different ages were distributed randomly across sequencing lanes. The study analyzed two additional independent replicas of 1 million unique cDNA reads from the same blood draw for two donors, one aged 18 to 30 and one aged 80 or older. On the study overall, not on this receptor specifically: The CMV infection status of donors was not known, potentially confounding age-related changes in expanded clonotypes. Estimates of total diversity based on one million sequenced T cells were regarded as lower bounds and as underestimates. The percentage of naive T cells measured by flow cytometry correlated strongly with observed TCR beta diversity. Since profiling was done on bulk unsorted PBMCs, naive and antigen-experienced compartments could not be conclusively compared. As age increased, observed TCR beta diversity per million T cells dropped in a roughly linear way, and a significant reduction was already evident by age 40. The long-lived group showed more naive CD4+ T cells, fewer expanded clones and increased TCR diversity than the aged group, suggesting age selection.

The roughly 39 donors, aged roughly 6 to 100 years, were systemically healthy Caucasian individuals from Russia. Roughly 9.5 milliliters of peripheral blood were drawn from each donor into EDTA-treated Vacutainer tubes. PBMCs were isolated by Ficoll-Paque density-gradient centrifugation, with at least 7 million obtained per sample. Total RNA, at least 5.5 micrograms per sample, was extracted from PBMCs with Trizol reagent. For every donor, flow cytometry on a PBMC aliquot measured the percentage of naive CD45RAhigh/CD27high T cells. The germline V gene (reference sequence) gives CDR1 as MNHNY and CDR2 as SVGAGI. The CDR3 starts with the cysteine, ends with the phenylalanine, and has 15 residues. Of all the DNA, just the CDR3 is kept, 45 bases in frame from base 1. V is cut back by 8 bases and J by 6 bases, with 10 bases in the junction unmatched. Regarding this clonotype: Its antigen is unknown. One base away there is no much larger clone; base qualities are not given.

Receptor libraries were prepared by 5' RACE. Reads for this sample came from an Illumina HiSeq 2500. A second PCR of 7 to 11 cycles was run with a J-beta primer mix and a sample-barcoded 5' primer. A unique molecular identifier was introduced onto each TCR beta cDNA molecule by a template-switch 5' adaptor carrying 12 random nucleotides. Each sample yielded at least 3 million CDR3-containing paired-end reads. The Mint cDNA synthesis kit, primed by a TRBC-specific oligonucleotide, was used to synthesize first-strand cDNA from all RNA. Following uracil-DNA glycosylase treatment, all cDNA underwent a first 18-cycle PCR with the universal primers M1SS and BC2_uni_R. The paper's data handling went like this. Normalization of each sample was performed by random selection of 1 million high-quality reads, each carrying a distinct molecular identifier. Instead of being binned into consensus sequences, reads that shared molecular identifiers were thrown out. MiTCR, set to a Q25 quality threshold and the strictest error-elimination algorithm, was used for CDR3 identification, clonotype clustering and error correction. A nonparametric unseen species model with Euler transformation was used to estimate a lower bound on total TCR beta diversity. Using fastp trimming at Q25 and MiXCR clonotype assembly, TCRdb reanalyzed the public sequencing data and kept in-frame beta chains. Rows merge per CDR3 protein into single entries with the most common DNA and genes. The V and J calls and clone size come from TCRdb's table, not from the authors' own analysis. The sample records 1.2 million to 1.5 million distinct CDR3 sequences, roughly 40% of which are singletons. The ten largest clones take up roughly 7.9% of the sample.

The receptor chain draws on TRBV6-6 and TRBJ2-1; 10 junctional bases match TRBD1. Sequenced: blood. The receptor was isolated from a woman aged 18-29 years in good health. The nucleotide sequence reads as follows: TGTGCCAGCCTACCCAGGGACAGGGGTAGCAATGAGCAGTTCTTC. This encodes CASLPRDRGSNEQFF.